This T cell receptor beta chain was found in a study of control samples from healthy donors and cancer patients. Profiled with immunoSEQ multiplex PCR; TCRdb holds only in-frame clones, not every one. Among around 89,000 clones, around 80% were seen once, and the ten largest hold approximately 9.8%. The J segment lost 4 bases and the V segment lost 7 bases, leaving 9 bases of the junction unmatched. The CDR3 is 15 residues long. CDR1 is MNHEY, CDR2 SVGAGI, per germline. Sequenced sample: blood. This sequence originates from a woman aged 55-75 years in good health. The chain joins TRBV6-5 to TRBJ2-4, with 8 bases lining up with TRBD2. CDR3 bases: TGTGCCAGCACCCCAGAGCGGGGGAAGAAAAACATTCAGTACTTC. Its translation: CASTPERGKKNIQYF.